These T cell receptor beta chains were read from a single sample in a study of blood T cell repertoires in COVID-19. Using immunoSEQ multiplex PCR, the repertoire was profiled, and TCRdb retains in-frame clones only, with some absent. The data contain 200,000 to 250,000 clones, under 95% of them singletons. The specimen sequenced was peripheral blood. These receptors were obtained from a man aged 25-45 years with acute or convalescent COVID-19. The CDR3 runs from the conserved cysteine through the conserved F or W. Each record gives: CDR3 length, clone size, V gene, D gene, J gene, CDR3 protein, CDR3 DNA. D genes are given only for firm matches. Expanded clones are given a class, and other clones once, few, many or no size at all.

12	-	TRBV6-5	-	TRBJ2-5	CASSSTEETQYF	TGTGCCAGCAGTTCGACAGAAGAGACCCAGTACTTC
15	-	TRBV6-5	TRBD1	TRBJ1-2	CASSYSTGQDYGYTF	TGTGCCAGCAGTTACTCGACAGGGCAGGACTATGGCTACACCTTC
13	-	TRBV9	-	TRBJ2-2	CASSVSVSGELFF	TGTGCCAGCAGCGTATCGGTATCCGGGGAGCTGTTTTTT
13	-	TRBV5-1	TRBD1	TRBJ2-5	CASRGQGEETQYF	TGCGCCAGCCGGGGACAGGGGGAAGAGACCCAGTACTTC
17	-	TRBV9	TRBD1	TRBJ2-1	CASSRLWEGGRYNEQFF	TGTGCCAGCAGCCGCCTTTGGGAAGGGGGCCGCTACAATGAGCAGTTCTTC
15	-	TRBV5-1	-	TRBJ1-1	CASSLNQVGRTEAFF	TGCGCCAGCAGCTTGAATCAGGTGGGGAGGACTGAAGCTTTCTTT
13	-	TRBV18	-	TRBJ1-2	CASSPTLEYQGTF	TGTGCCAGCTCACCAACCCTTGAATACCAGGGCACCTTC
13	-	TRBV6-5	TRBD1	TRBJ2-7	CASSQQGLNEQYF	TGTGCCAGCAGTCAACAGGGGCTCAACGAGCAGTACTTC
15	-	TRBV7-8	TRBD2	TRBJ2-2	CASSSLAGVGGELFF	TGTGCCAGCAGCTCCTTAGCGGGAGTCGGCGGGGAGCTGTTTTTT
16	-	TRBV30	TRBD2	TRBJ2-2	CAWNWGLAGDTGELFF	TGTGCCTGGAACTGGGGACTAGCGGGAGACACCGGGGAGCTGTTTTTT
15	-	TRBV5-1	TRBD2	TRBJ2-2	CASSWTSGGPGELFF	TGCGCCAGCAGCTGGACTAGCGGGGGTCCCGGGGAGCTGTTTTTT
16	-	TRBV9	-	TRBJ1-3	CASSVQTTGAGNTIYF	TGTGCCAGCAGCGTCCAGACGACAGGCGCTGGAAACACCATATATTTT
16	-	TRBV3-1/TRBV3-2	-	TRBJ2-3	CASSPTGLTSTDTQYF	TGTGCCAGCAGCCCTACAGGGTTAACTAGCACAGATACGCAGTATTTT
16	-	TRBV28	-	TRBJ1-4	CASSFIEAATNEKLFF	TGTGCCAGCAGTTTCATAGAGGCTGCAACTAATGAAAAACTGTTTTTT
16	-	TRBV9	-	TRBJ2-7	CASSVVPWDSPYEQYF	TGTGCCAGCAGCGTAGTTCCTTGGGACTCGCCCTACGAGCAGTACTTC
14	-	TRBV7-3	TRBD1	TRBJ2-1	CASSLRDRAGEQFF	TGTGCCAGCAGCTTAAGGGACAGGGCGGGAGAGCAGTTCTTC
14	-	TRBV18	TRBD1	TRBJ1-1	CASSTDRANTEAFF	TGTGCCAGCTCAACGGACAGGGCGAACACTGAAGCTTTCTTT
11	-	TRBV3-1/TRBV3-2	TRBD1	TRBJ2-5	CASTPGGTQYF	TGTGCCAGCACCCCAGGGGGGACCCAGTACTTC
15	-	TRBV7-3	-	TRBJ1-4	CASSLLGPPNEKLFF	TGTGCCAGCAGCTTATTGGGGCCCCCTAATGAAAAACTGTTTTTT
16	once	TRBV5-4	TRBD2	TRBJ2-3	CASSLGLAGSTDTQYF	TGTGCCAGCAGCTTGGGACTAGCGGGAAGCACAGATACGCAGTATTTT